Listed here are 4 T cell receptor beta chains from one sample, sequenced in a study of OX40 agonist ivuxolimab in advanced cancers. Generated by immunoSEQ multiplex PCR, the TCRdb table keeps only in-frame clones and is missing some. The sample gives around 80,000 clones, 91% of which show up once; 2% to 2.5% is in the top ten. Sequencing was performed on CD4+ or CD8+ T cells sorted from blood, taken in a trial of the OX40 agonist ivuxolimab. These receptors originate from an adult with an advanced solid tumor such as melanoma, head and neck, liver or kidney cancer.

A few counts support this clone. This sequence joins TRBV5-1 and TRBJ2-3; 8 nucleotides agree with TRBD1. Germline CDR1 is SGHRS and CDR2 is YFSETQ. The V and J ends lost 0 bases and 0 bases, in that order; junction bases with no gene match: 0. The CDR3 spans 15 residues. CDR3 protein: CASSLGQGSTDTQYF. The CDR3 DNA reads TGCGCCAGCAGCTTGGGACAGGGGAGCACAGATACGCAGTATTTT.

V is TRBV7-9 and J is TRBJ2-6; D uncertain. V lost 0 bases to trimming and J lost 4 bases, with 13 bases between them. The germline gives CDR1 SEHNR, CDR2 FQNEAQ (reference sequence). The CDR3 covers 17 residues. The CDR3 reads CASSLAVSRAGANVLTF. CDR3 nucleotide sequence: TGTGCCAGCAGCTTAGCGGTCAGTCGTGCCGGGGCCAACGTCCTGACTTTC.

The V gene is TRBV11-3, the J gene TRBJ2-2; D is uncertain. V lost 5 bases and J 4 bases, leaving 8 bases between the germline ends. From germline, CDR1 is SGHNT and CDR2 YENEEA. This CDR3 comprises 13 residues. CDR3 sequence reads: CASSPMGTGELFF. CDR3 bases: TGTGCCAGCAGCCCGATGGGCACCGGGGAGCTGTTTTTT.

The V gene is TRBV7-3, the J gene TRBJ2-1; 7 nucleotides agree with TRBD2. CDR1 SGHTA and CDR2 FQGTGA come from the germline V gene. The V gene end was trimmed by 5 bases and the J gene end by 5 bases; junction bases not matched to a gene: 12. The CDR3 spans 16 residues. The CDR3 nucleotides read TGTGCCAGCAGCCCCATGGGGCGGGAGAGGGACAATGAGCAGTTCTTC. Translation: CASSPMGRERDNEQFF.